The T cell receptor (beta chain) under discussion was sequenced for a study of tumor and adjacent non-tumor tissue in lung cancer. Overall study context: The patients, about nine men and four to six women, were about 31 to 76 with stage I to III disease.

As regards this clonotype: This could be a read error, since a much larger clone is one nucleotide away.

This sample's RNA came from whole unsorted tissue. The library came from three nested PCR rounds adapted from ARM-PCR protocols. TCRdb redid the calling of the multiplex PCR reads with MiXCR, one entry per CDR3 protein. The data contain 200,000 to 250,000 distinct CDR3 sequences, about 71% of them singletons. The V gene's germline CDR1 is DFQATT and CDR2 SNEGSKA (reference sequence). This CDR3 is built from 14 residues. Trimming removed 5 bases at V and 1 base at J, with 11 bases between. The sequencing sample was made of lung tumor tissue. This chain connects TRBV20-1 to TRBJ2-2; D is undetermined. This TCR derives from a man in his fifties or sixties with non-small cell lung cancer. CDR3 residues: CSAGRWGNTGELFF. CDR3 bases: TGCAGTGCTGGCCGGTGGGGGAACACCGGGGAGCTGTTTTTT.